These 13 T cell receptor beta chains were sequenced from one sample in a study of T cell clonality in common variable immunodeficiency. Study-wide results and caveats: In common variable immunodeficiency, TCR beta chains reportedly carried fewer deletions and N-nucleotide insertions.

Produced via immunoSEQ multiplex PCR; TCRdb's table is partial and in-frame only. The sample gives fewer than 4,500 clones, none seen only once, and the top ten clones hold around 25%. Their target antigens are unknown. The sample taken for sequencing was peripheral blood mononuclear cells. These receptor sequences come from a human donor with common variable immunodeficiency.

A note on this clone: Read coverage stops 3 residues before the CDR3 terminus; the germline J gene supplies the remainder. The chain uses TRBV6-2 or TRBV6-3 and TRBJ2-7, with D possibly being TRBD1 (6 bases). Germline-derived CDR1 and CDR2 are MNHEY and SVGEGT. Trimming pared 5 bases from V and 2 bases from J, leaving 13 bases between. The CDR3 consists of 14 residues. The CDR3 reads CASSLQGEPYEQYF. The sequenced CDR3 bases are TGTGCCAGCAGTCTACAGGGAGAGCCCTACGAG.

This clone has more than one count but fewer than ten. The read stops 3 residues short of the end of the CDR3; the missing end is completed from the germline J gene. This rearrangement joins TRBV23-1 to TRBJ2-7; D may match TRBD1 or TRBD2 (5 bases each). TRBV23-1 is an ORF; its function is uncertain. V was clipped by 6 bases and J by 6 bases, with 24 bases between them. The CDR3 length is 16 residues. The CDR3 region is CASSRGVRSLWGEQYF. The covered CDR3 bases are TGCGCCAGCAGCCGAGGGGTTCGCTCCCTATGGGGCGAG.

This clone showed up many times. The DNA ends 3 residues before the CDR3 does, and the rest of the CDR3 is filled in from the germline J gene. J is TRBJ2-2 and V is TRBV5-4; a possible D gene is TRBD1 (6 bases). Germline values: CDR1 SGHNT, CDR2 YYREEE (reference sequence). V lost 0 bases, J lost 4 bases, and 10 bases lay in between. The CDR3 totals 15 residues. Here the CDR3 reads CASSLGDIATGELFF. The covered CDR3 bases are TGTGCCAGCAGCTTGGGGGACATAGCCACCGGGGAG.

This clone has just a few counts. The read is 3 residues too short to cover the CDR3 end, so that end is filled in from the germline J gene. The chain joins TRBV7-2 to TRBJ1-2; 10 bases line up with TRBD1. The CDR3 runs 15 residues. Trimming at V came to 1 base and at J to 2 bases, leaving 1 base not matched to a gene. From germline, CDR1 is SGHTA and CDR2 FQGNSA. The CDR3 sequence is CASSLGQGANYGYTF. The CDR3 DNA, read in part, is TGTGCCAGCAGCTTAGGACAGGGGGCGAACTATGGC.

A note on this clone: The read comes to an end 3 residues before the CDR3 does, leaving the germline J gene to fill in the end. The chain links TRBV6-1 to TRBJ1-5, with D possibly matching TRBD1 (5 bases). Looked up from germline, CDR1 is MNHNS and CDR2 is SASEGT. V lost 3 bases and J 7 bases, leaving 10 bases between the germline ends. This CDR3 contains 13 residues. Incomplete CDR3 DNA: TGTGCCAGCAGTGACAGGGTTAACCAGCCC. Its protein is CASSDRVNQP. The whole CDR3 is CASSDRVNQPQHF.

This clone was found a few times. With the read ending 3 residues before the CDR3 end, the germline J gene is used to fill in that end. The rearrangement links TRBV19 to TRBJ1-5, with a tentative D call TRBD1 (6 bases). The CDR3 is made up of 15 amino acids. CDR1 and CDR2 from the germline V gene are LNHDA and SQIVND (reference sequence). V was trimmed by 3 bases and J by 2 bases, leaving 11 bases between them. The CDR3 DNA, read in part, is TGTGCCAGTAGTATCGACTCAGGGGGCAATCAGCCC. This translates into CASSIDSGGNQP. The complete CDR3 sequence is CASSIDSGGNQPQHF.

Remarks on this clone: Read sequence stops 3 residues before the CDR3 end, and the germline J gene provides the missing end. The chain joins TRBV7-9 to TRBJ1-3, with no clear D. V was clipped by 1 base and J by 8 bases, with 12 bases between them. This CDR3 has 14 residues. The V gene's germline CDR1 is SEHNR and CDR2 FQNEAQ (reference sequence). CDR3 loop: CASSLDQEPHTIYF. Incomplete CDR3 DNA: TGTGCCAGCAGCTTAGATCAGGAACCACACACC.

The table lists this clone with many counts. The read comes to an end 3 residues before the CDR3 does, leaving the germline J gene to fill in the end. This chain uses TRBV14 with TRBJ2-3; D perhaps matches TRBD1 (6 bases). V was clipped by 1 base and J by 5 bases, with 10 bases between them. This CDR3 contains 14 residues. From germline, CDR1 is SGHDN and CDR2 FVKESK. CDR3 sequence: CASSQVGGVDTQYF. CDR3 DNA (partial): TGTGCCAGCAGCCAAGTTGGGGGCGTAGATACG.

This clone was detected a few times. The read terminates 3 residues before the CDR3 end, so the remaining end is supplied by the germline J gene. V gene TRBV19 combines with J gene TRBJ2-7, with 10 nucleotides matching TRBD2. Per the germline V gene, CDR1 is LNHDA and CDR2 is SQIVND (reference sequence). The CDR3 spans 13 residues. V lost 5 bases and J lost 3; bases outside the gene matches: 1. Incomplete CDR3 DNA: TGTGCCAGTAGTTGGACTAGCGGCTACGAG. It encodes CASSWTSGYE. The entire CDR3 is CASSWTSGYEQYF.

On this clone: The CDR3 end lies 3 residues beyond the end of the read and is filled in from the germline J gene. V and J are TRBV7-6 and TRBJ2-7, with 8 bases matching TRBD1. Germline lookup yields CDR1 SGHVS and CDR2 FNYEAQ. Unmatched junction bases numbered 4, after V lost 3 bases and J lost 6 bases. The CDR3 covers 13 residues. The DNA read from the CDR3 is TGTGCCAGCAGCTTCGGACAGGGTGCCGAG. Translation: CASSFGQGAE. The whole CDR3 reads CASSFGQGAEQYF.

This clone was observed a handful of times. The read ends 3 residues before the CDR3 terminus; that terminus is restored from the germline J gene. The genes are TRBV7-2 and TRBJ1-4, with 10 bases matching TRBD1. This CDR3 has 14 residues. CDR1 SGHTA and CDR2 FQGNSA come from the germline V gene. The V and J ends lost 5 bases and 8 bases, in that order; junction bases with no gene match: 5. CDR3 DNA (partial): TGTGCCAGCAGCCCGACAGGGGGCGTCGAAAAA. This gives the protein CASSPTGGVEK. The full CDR3 sequence reads CASSPTGGVEKLFF. The entire variable domain, with the rest obtained from reference TRBV7-2 and TRBJ1-4, is as follows: GAGVSQSPSNKVTEKGKDVELRCDPISGHTALYWYRQSLGQGLEFLIYFQGNSAPDKSGLPSDRFSAERTGGSVSTLTIQRTQQEDSAVYLCASSPTGGVEKLFFGSGTQLSVL.

This clone has just a few counts. The missing CDR3 end, 3 residues past where the read stops, is filled in from the germline J gene. The rearrangement links TRBV18 to TRBJ1-5, with 11 bases that match TRBD1. Germline CDR1 is KGHSH and CDR2 is LQKENI. There are 16 residues in the CDR3. Trimming at V came to 5 bases and at J to 6 bases, leaving 9 bases not matched to a gene. The CDR3 sequence: CASSWTGGLSPQPQHF. The CDR3 DNA, read in part, is TGTGCCAGCTCATGGACAGGGGGCCTTAGTCCTCAGCCC.

For this clone: From the germline J gene comes the end of the CDR3, since the read stops 3 residues before it. The gene calls are TRBV7-6 and TRBJ2-5, with 7 bases matching TRBD2. This CDR3 region has 15 residues. Germline CDR1 and CDR2: SGHVS and FNYEAQ. V was clipped by 5 bases and J by 3 bases; unmatched bases: 9. Incomplete CDR3 DNA: TGTGCCAGCAGCCCCTGGGCGGGAGCAAAAGAGACC. This translates into CASSPWAGAKET. The complete CDR3 sequence is CASSPWAGAKETQYF. Using reference TRBV7-6 and TRBJ2-5 for the parts outside the CDR3, the full variable domain is GAGVSQSPRYKVTKRGQDVALRCDPISGHVSLYWYRQALGQGPEFLTYFNYEAQQDKSGLPNDRFSAERPEGSISTLTIQRTEQRDSAMYRCASSPWAGAKETQYFGPGTRLLVL.